This T cell receptor (beta chain) emerged from a study of graft-versus-host responses after intestinal transplantation. Comments on this clone: The antigen is unknown.

Generated by immunoSEQ multiplex PCR, the TCRdb table keeps only in-frame clones and is missing some. Of around 100,000 clones listed, 93% are singletons. The study, taken as a whole, reports: Analysis identified GvH clones in recipient marrow, with some appearing first in ileum or blood.

The sample in question was unstimulated CD8+ T cells sorted from spleen or lymph node cells, obtained before intestinal transplant. This TCR was recovered from a human donor who received an intestinal transplant.

This chain's CDR3 is CASSLTGSRTEAFF. DNA for the CDR3: TGTGCCAGTAGTTTGACAGGGTCGCGCACTGAAGCTTTCTTT. V is TRBV19 and J is TRBJ1-1; 7 bases agree with TRBD1. The junction had 7 bases not matched to a gene; V was cut back by 5 bases and J by 4 bases. The CDR3 runs to 14 residues. CDR1 is LNHDA, CDR2 SQIVND, per germline (reference sequence).